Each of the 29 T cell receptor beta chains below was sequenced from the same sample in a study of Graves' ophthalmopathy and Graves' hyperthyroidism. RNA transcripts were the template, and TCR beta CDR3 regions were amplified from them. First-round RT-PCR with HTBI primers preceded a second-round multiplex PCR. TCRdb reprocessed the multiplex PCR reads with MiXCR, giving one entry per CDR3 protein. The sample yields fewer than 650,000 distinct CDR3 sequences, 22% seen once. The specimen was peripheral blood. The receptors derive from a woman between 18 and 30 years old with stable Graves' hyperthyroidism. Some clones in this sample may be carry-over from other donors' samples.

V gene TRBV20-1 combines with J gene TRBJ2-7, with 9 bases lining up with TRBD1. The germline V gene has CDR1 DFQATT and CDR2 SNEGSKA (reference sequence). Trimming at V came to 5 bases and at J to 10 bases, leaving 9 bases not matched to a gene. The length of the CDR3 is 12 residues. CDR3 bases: TGCAGTGCTGAGCCGGGACAGGGTTTTCAGTACTTC. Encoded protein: CSAEPGQGFQYF.

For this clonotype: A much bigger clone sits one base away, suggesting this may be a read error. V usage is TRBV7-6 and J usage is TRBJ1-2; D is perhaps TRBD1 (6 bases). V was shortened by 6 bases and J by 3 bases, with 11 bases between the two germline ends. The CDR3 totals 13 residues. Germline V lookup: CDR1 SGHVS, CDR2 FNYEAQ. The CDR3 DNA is TGTGCCAGCAGTATGGACAGTTACTATGGCTACACCTTC. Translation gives CASSMDSYYGYTF.

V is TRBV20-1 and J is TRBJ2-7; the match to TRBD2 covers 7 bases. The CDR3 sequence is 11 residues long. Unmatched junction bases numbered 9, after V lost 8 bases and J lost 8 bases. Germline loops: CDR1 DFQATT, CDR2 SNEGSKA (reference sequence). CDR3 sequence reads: CSLIRDYKQYF. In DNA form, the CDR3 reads TGCAGTTTAATCCGGGACTATAAGCAGTACTTC.

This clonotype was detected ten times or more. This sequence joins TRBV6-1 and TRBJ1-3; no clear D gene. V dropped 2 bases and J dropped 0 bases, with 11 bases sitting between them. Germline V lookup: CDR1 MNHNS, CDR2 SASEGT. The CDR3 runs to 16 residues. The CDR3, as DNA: TGTGCCAGCAGTGAAAGGTTGGCGAGCTCTGGAAACACCATATATTTT. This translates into CASSERLASSGNTIYF.

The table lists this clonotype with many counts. CDR3 sequence reads: CASSLAGGPSNEQYF. The DNA of the CDR3 is TGTGCCAGCAGCCTGGCGGGAGGGCCATCAAACGAGCAGTACTTC. The chain recombines TRBV3-1 with TRBJ2-7; TRBD2 aligns across 9 bases. Germline lookup yields CDR1 LGHDT and CDR2 YNNKEL (reference sequence). V shed 4 bases and J 5 bases; nucleotides not matched to a gene: 9. The CDR3 has 15 amino acids.

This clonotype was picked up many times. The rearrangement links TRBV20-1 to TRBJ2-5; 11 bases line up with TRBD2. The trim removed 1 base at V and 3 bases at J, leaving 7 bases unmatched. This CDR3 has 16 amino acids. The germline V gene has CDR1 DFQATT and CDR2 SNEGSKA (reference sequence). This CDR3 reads CSARGGSGREKETQYF. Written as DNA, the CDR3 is TGCAGTGCTAGAGGCGGTAGCGGGAGGGAAAAAGAGACCCAGTACTTC.

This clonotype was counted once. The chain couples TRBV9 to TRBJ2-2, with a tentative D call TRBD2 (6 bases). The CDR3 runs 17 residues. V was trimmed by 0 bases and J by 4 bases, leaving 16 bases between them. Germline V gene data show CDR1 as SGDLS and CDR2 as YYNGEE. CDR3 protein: CASSVAPGDSSTGELFF. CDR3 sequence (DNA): TGTGCCAGCAGCGTAGCTCCTGGGGACTCCTCCACCGGGGAGCTGTTTTTT.

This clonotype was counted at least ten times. CDR3 sequence: CASSPTPERARAEAFF. The CDR3 nucleotides read TGTGCCAGTAGTCCGACCCCCGAGAGGGCGAGGGCTGAAGCTTTCTTT. The chain has TRBV19 and TRBJ1-1, with D uncertain. The CDR3 has 16 residues. V was clipped by 5 bases and J by 6 bases, with 22 bases between them. Germline assignment: CDR1 LNHDA and CDR2 SQIVND (reference sequence).

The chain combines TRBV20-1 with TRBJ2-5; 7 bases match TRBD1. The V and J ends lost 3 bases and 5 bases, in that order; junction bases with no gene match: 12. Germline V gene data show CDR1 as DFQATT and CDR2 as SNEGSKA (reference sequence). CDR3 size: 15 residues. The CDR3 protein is CSASPVNRGGETQYF. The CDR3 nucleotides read TGCAGTGCTAGTCCTGTAAACAGGGGTGGGGAGACCCAGTACTTC.

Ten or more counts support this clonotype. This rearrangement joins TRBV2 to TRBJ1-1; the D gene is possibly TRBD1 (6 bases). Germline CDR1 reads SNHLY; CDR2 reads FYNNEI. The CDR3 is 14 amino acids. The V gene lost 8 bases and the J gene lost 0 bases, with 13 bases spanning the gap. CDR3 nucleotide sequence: TGTGCCAGCGTGGGGGCCAGGATGAACACTGAAGCTTTCTTT. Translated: CASVGARMNTEAFF.

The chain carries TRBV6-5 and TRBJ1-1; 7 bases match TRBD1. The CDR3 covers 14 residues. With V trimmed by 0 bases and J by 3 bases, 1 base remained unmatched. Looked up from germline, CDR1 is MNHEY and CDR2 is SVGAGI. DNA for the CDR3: TGTGCCAGCAGTTACTCCCAGGGGGACACTGAAGCTTTCTTT. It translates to CASSYSQGDTEAFF.

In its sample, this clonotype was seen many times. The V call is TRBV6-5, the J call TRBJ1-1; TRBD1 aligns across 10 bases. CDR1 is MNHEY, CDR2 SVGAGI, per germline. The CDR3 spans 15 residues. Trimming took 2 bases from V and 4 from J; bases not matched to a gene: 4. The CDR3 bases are TGTGCCAGCAGTTACAAGACAGGGGGCGTCACTGAAGCTTTCTTT. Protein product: CASSYKTGGVTEAFF.

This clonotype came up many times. CDR3 bases: TGTGCCACCCGCGGGACACCCGATCAGCCCCAGCATTTT. Translation gives CATRGTPDQPQHF. V usage is TRBV10-3 and J usage is TRBJ1-5; TRBD1 is a possible D gene (6 bases). The CDR3 extends over 13 amino acids. The germline V and J ends were trimmed by 10 bases and 5 bases, with 15 bases remaining between them. Germline V gene lookup returns CDR1 ENHRY and CDR2 SYGVKD.

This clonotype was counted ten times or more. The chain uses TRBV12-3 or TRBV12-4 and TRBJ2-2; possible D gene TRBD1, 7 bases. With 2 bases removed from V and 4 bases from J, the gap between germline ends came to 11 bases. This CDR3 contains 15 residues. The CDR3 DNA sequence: TGTGCCAGCAGTTTAAACAGGGGAGGCACCGGGGAGCTGTTTTTT. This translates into CASSLNRGGTGELFF.

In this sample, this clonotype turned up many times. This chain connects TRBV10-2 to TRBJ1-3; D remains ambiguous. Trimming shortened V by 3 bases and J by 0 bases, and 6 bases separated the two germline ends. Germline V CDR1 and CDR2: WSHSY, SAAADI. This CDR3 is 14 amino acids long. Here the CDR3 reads CASSDSLSGNTIYF. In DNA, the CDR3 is TGCGCCAGCAGTGACAGCCTCTCTGGAAACACCATATATTTT.

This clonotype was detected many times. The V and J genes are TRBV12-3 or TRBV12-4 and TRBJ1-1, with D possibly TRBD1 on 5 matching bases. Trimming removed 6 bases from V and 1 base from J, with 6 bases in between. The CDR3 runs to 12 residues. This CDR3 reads CASRQENTEAFF. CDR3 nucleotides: TGTGCCAGCAGACAGGAGAACACTGAAGCTTTCTTT.

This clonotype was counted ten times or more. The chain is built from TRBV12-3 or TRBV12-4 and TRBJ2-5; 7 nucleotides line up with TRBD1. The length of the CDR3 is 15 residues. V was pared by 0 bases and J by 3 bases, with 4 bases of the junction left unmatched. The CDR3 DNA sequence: TGTGCCAGCAGTTTAGCCGGGACAGAAAAAGAGACCCAGTACTTC. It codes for CASSLAGTEKETQYF.

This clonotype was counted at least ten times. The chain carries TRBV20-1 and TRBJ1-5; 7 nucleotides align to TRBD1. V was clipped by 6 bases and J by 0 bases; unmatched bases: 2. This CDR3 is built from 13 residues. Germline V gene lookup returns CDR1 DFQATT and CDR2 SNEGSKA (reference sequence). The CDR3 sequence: CSAYRGSNQPQHF. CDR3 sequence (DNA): TGCAGTGCATACAGGGGTAGCAATCAGCCCCAGCATTTT.

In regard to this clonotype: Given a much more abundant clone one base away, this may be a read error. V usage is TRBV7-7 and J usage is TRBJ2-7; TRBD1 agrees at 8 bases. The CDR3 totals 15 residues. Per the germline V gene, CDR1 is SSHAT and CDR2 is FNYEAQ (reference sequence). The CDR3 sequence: CASSLADRGPYEQYV. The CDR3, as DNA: TGTGCTAGCAGCTTAGCAGACAGGGGACCCTACGAGCAGTACGTC.

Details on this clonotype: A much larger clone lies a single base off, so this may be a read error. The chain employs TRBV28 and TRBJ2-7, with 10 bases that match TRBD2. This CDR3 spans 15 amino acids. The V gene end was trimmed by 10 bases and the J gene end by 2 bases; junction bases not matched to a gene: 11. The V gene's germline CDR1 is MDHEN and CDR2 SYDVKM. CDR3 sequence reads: CAIRRTSGSPYEQYF. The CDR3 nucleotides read TGTGCCATCAGACGGACTAGCGGTTCACCCTACGAGCAGTACTTC.

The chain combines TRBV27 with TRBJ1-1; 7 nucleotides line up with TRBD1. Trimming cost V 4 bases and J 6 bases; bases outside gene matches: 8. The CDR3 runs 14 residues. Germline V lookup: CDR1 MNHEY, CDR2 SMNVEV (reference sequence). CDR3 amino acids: CASSSHRGSPEAFF. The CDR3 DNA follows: TGTGCCAGCAGTTCCCACAGGGGTAGTCCTGAAGCTTTCTTT.

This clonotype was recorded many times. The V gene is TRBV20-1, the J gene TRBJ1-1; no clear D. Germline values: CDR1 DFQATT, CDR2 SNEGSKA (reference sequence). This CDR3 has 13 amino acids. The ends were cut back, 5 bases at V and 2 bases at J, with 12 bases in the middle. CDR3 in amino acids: CSALNGPNTEAFF. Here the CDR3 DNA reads TGCAGTGCTTTGAACGGACCTAACACTGAAGCTTTCTTT.

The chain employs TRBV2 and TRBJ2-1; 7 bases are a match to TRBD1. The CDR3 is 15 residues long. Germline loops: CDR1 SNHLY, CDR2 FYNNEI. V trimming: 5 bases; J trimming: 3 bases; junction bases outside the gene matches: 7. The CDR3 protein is CASSPRGGIYNEQFF. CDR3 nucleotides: TGTGCCAGCAGTCCCCGAGGGGGCATCTACAATGAGCAGTTCTTC.

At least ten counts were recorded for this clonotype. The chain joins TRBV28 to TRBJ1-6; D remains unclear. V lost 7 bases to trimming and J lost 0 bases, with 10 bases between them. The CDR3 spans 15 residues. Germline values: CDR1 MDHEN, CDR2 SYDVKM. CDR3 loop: CASTSYTSYNSPLHF. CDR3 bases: TGTGCCAGCACCTCCTACACCTCCTATAATTCACCCCTCCACTTT.

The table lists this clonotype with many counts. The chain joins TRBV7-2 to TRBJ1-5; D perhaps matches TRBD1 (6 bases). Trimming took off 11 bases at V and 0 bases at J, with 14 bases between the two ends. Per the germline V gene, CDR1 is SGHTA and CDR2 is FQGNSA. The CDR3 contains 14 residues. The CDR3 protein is CASGTTPSNQPQHF. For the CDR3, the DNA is TGTGCCTCCGGGACAACCCCTAGCAATCAGCCCCAGCATTTT.

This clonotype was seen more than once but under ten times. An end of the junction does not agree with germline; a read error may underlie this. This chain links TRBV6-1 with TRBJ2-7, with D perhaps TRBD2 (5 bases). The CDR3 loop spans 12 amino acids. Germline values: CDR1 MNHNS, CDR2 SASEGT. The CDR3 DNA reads TGTGCCAGCAGTGAATCATCAGTGGTGGGAGCTTTC. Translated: CASSESSVVGAF.

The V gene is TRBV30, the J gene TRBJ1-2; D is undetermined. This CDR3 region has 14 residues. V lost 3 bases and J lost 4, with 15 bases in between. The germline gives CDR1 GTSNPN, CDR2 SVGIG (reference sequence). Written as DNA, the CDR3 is TGTGCCTGGAGGTCCCCTGCCTCCATCTATGGCTACACCTTC. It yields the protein CAWRSPASIYGYTF.

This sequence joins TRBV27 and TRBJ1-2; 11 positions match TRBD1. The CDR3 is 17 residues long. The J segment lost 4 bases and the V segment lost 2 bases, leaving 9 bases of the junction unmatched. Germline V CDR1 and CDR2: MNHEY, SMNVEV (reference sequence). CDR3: CASSLTTGTGGGYGYTF. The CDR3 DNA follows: TGTGCCAGCAGTTTAACTACCGGGACAGGGGGAGGCTATGGCTACACCTTC.

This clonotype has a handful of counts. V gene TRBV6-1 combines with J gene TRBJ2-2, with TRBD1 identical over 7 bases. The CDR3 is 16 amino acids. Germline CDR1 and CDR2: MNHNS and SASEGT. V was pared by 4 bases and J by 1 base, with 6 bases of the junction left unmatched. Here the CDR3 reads CASSVTGTENTGELFF. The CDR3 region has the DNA TGTGCCAGCAGTGTTACCGGGACAGAGAACACCGGGGAGCTGTTTTTT.